Below, 10 T cell receptor beta chains from the same sample are listed, as sequenced in a study of blood T cell repertoires in COVID-19. TCRdb keeps only in-frame clones here, not all; method: immunoSEQ multiplex PCR. The repertoire includes about 150,000 clones, about 87% of them detected once, and roughly 2.5% sits in the top ten. The specimen sequenced was peripheral blood. The receptors here all came from a human donor with COVID-19, enrolled during active disease. The donor label of this sample is uncertain.

The chain has TRBV5-1 and TRBJ2-1, with 7 bases that match TRBD2. Germline trimming cut 4 bases from V and 6 bases from J; bases unmatched to any gene: 13. CDR1 is SGHRS, CDR2 YFSETQ, per germline. This CDR3 is built from 16 residues. CDR3 sequence reads: CASSPLAGDQGNEQFF. In nucleotides, the CDR3 is TGCGCCAGCAGCCCCTTGGCGGGGGATCAGGGCAATGAGCAGTTCTTC.

The V gene is TRBV7-3, the J gene TRBJ2-2; TRBD1 aligns across 7 bases. The germline V gene encodes CDR1 SGHTA and CDR2 FQGTGA. The ends lost 6 bases at V and 6 bases at J; junction bases unmatched: 7. The CDR3 covers 14 residues. CDR3 sequence: CASSEGQQAGELFF. Written as DNA, the CDR3 is TGTGCCAGCAGTGAGGGACAGCAGGCCGGGGAGCTGTTTTTT.

V and J are TRBV7-9 and TRBJ2-4; 8 nucleotides line up with TRBD2. With 5 bases clipped from V and 15 bases from J, the junction kept 12 bases outside the gene matches. CDR1 and CDR2 (germline): SEHNR, FQNEAQ (reference sequence). The CDR3 totals 13 residues. The CDR3 is CASSDPLGRGVYF. In DNA form, the CDR3 reads TGTGCCAGCAGCGACCCCCTTGGGCGGGGGGTGTACTTC.

This chain joins TRBV4-1 and TRBJ1-5; D is undetermined. Germline values: CDR1 MGHRA, CDR2 YSYEKL. The V and J ends lost 0 bases and 2 bases respectively, with 11 bases between them. The CDR3 contains 16 residues. CDR3 DNA sequence: TGCGCCAGCAGCCAAGATGGGCGGGCGGGCAATCAGCCCCAGCATTTT. Amino acids: CASSQDGRAGNQPQHF.

The chain uses TRBV11-2 and TRBJ1-5; D unclear. From germline, CDR1 is SGHAT and CDR2 FQNNGV. The CDR3 totals 13 residues. V lost 6 bases to trimming and J lost 6 bases, with 12 bases between them. The DNA of the CDR3 is TGTGCCAGCAGGGCTGGGCACGGTCAGCCCCAGCATTTT. As protein: CASRAGHGQPQHF.

CDR3 nucleotides: TGTGCCAGCAACCCGACAGTCTATAATTCACCCCTCCACTTT. This translates into CASNPTVYNSPLHF. The V gene is TRBV19, the J gene TRBJ1-6; the D gene is possibly TRBD1 (5 bases). Per the germline V gene, CDR1 is LNHDA and CDR2 is SQIVND (reference sequence). The V gene lost 9 bases and the J gene lost 3 bases, with 12 bases spanning the gap. The CDR3 sequence is 14 residues long.

The V call is TRBV4-1, the J call TRBJ1-2; no reliable D call. CDR3 size: 14 residues. CDR1 and CDR2 (germline): MGHRA, YSYEKL. Trimming cost V 0 bases and J 9 bases, with 14 bases left between them. CDR3 sequence: CASSQDSWEVSYTF. CDR3 bases: TGCGCCAGCAGCCAAGATAGTTGGGAGGTTAGCTACACCTTC.

The chain links TRBV11-2 to TRBJ2-4; D call uncertain. The CDR3 is 13 amino acids. V lost 4 bases and J 0 bases, leaving 4 bases between the germline ends. Per germline, CDR1 SGHAT and CDR2 FQNNGV. The CDR3 DNA follows: TGTGCCAGCAGCTATATAGCCAAAAACATTCAGTACTTC. Its translation is CASSYIAKNIQYF.

The CDR3 DNA reads TGTGCCAGCAGACGTAGCGGGGGGGCCGATGAGACCCAGTACTTC. Protein product: CASRRSGGADETQYF. The chain has TRBV11-2 and TRBJ2-5; 11 bases align to TRBD2. The ends lost 6 bases at V and 5 bases at J; junction bases unmatched: 8. This CDR3 is built from 15 residues. Germline V gene sequence: CDR1 SGHAT, CDR2 FQNNGV.

This clone occurred a few times. The rearrangement uses TRBV2 and TRBJ1-4, with D possibly matching TRBD1 (5 bases). With 3 bases removed from V and 7 bases from J, the gap between germline ends came to 6 bases. CDR3 size: 12 residues. CDR1 is SNHLY, CDR2 FYNNEI, per germline. The CDR3 region has the DNA TGTGCCAGCAGTGACCAGGGTGAAAAACTGTTTTTT. Its translation is CASSDQGEKLFF.